The rows below give T cell receptor beta chains drawn from one sample of a study of glioma-infiltrating T cells after dendritic cell vaccination. Here immunoSEQ multiplex PCR was the method, and the copy in TCRdb shows in-frame clones only, minus some. The table shows over 80,000 clones, with 70% to 90% occurring only once. The starting material was blood, obtained before dendritic cell vaccination. All receptors come from a human donor with glioblastoma. CDR3s include the opening cysteine and the closing phenylalanine or tryptophan. D genes are given only for firm matches. A row's size may be missing; if present it is once, few, many or a size class.

15,TRBJ1-5,.,TRBD1,TRBV2,CASSRQGSSNQPQHF,TGTGCCAGCAGTCGACAGGGCTCTAGCAATCAGCCCCAGCATTTT
13,TRBJ1-2,once,.,TRBV10-3,CAISESPRGGYTF,TGTGCCATCAGTGAATCTCCCAGGGGTGGCTACACCTTC
16,TRBJ2-1,once,TRBD2,TRBV19,CASSIASGGSFYEQFF,TGTGCCAGTAGTATAGCTAGCGGGGGTTCTTTTTATGAGCAGTTCTTC
15,TRBJ2-7,few,TRBD2,TRBV18,CASSPRSRGAYEQYF,TGTGCCAGCTCACCCCGTTCCCGGGGGGCCTACGAGCAGTACTTC
13,TRBJ2-7,.,.,TRBV9,CASSVGGSDEQYF,TGTGCCAGCAGCGTAGGTGGCAGCGACGAGCAGTACTTC
18,TRBJ2-3,.,TRBD2,TRBV13,CASSFRTGTSGNTDTQYF,TGTGCCAGCAGCTTTCGCACCGGGACTAGCGGGAACACAGATACGCAGTATTTT
18,TRBJ1-2,.,.,TRBV19,CASSTRTRDTAEPVGYTF,TGTGCCAGTAGTACGAGAACCCGGGACACCGCTGAGCCAGTTGGCTACACCTTC
15,TRBJ2-1,.,TRBD1,TRBV5-1,CASSLVDREDNEQFF,TGCGCCAGCAGCTTGGTGGACAGGGAAGACAATGAGCAGTTCTTC
15,TRBJ2-7,few,.,TRBV12-2,CASRLGLAGTYEQYF,TGTGCAAGTCGCTTAGGACTAGCGGGAACTTACGAGCAGTACTTC
14,TRBJ2-1,.,.,TRBV6-1,CATHDPGGYNEQFF,TGTGCCACTCACGATCCCGGGGGTTACAATGAGCAGTTCTTC
14,TRBJ1-2,.,.,TRBV11-3,CASSLGQGSYGYTF,TGTGCCAGCAGCTTAGGGCAGGGGAGCTATGGCTACACCTTC
12,TRBJ2-7,.,TRBD1,TRBV28,CAARQGKYEQYF,TGTGCCGCGAGACAGGGGAAATACGAGCAGTACTTC
13,TRBJ2-3,.,TRBD1,TRBV6-5,CASSESGGYTQYF,TGTGCCAGCAGTGAATCAGGGGGATATACGCAGTATTTT
14,TRBJ2-3,.,TRBD2,TRBV7-2,CASSLRGATDTQYF,TGTGCCAGCAGCTTGCGGGGGGCCACAGATACGCAGTATTTT
12,TRBJ2-7,.,.,TRBV6-1,CASSGPFYEQYF,TGTGCCAGCAGTGGGCCTTTTTACGAGCAGTACTTC
14,TRBJ1-6,.,TRBD1,TRBV6-1,CASRPTGENSPLHF,TGTGCCAGCAGGCCAACAGGGGAGAATTCACCCCTCCACTTT
11,TRBJ1-1,.,.,TRBV27,CASSRNTEAFF,TGTGCCAGCAGCAGGAACACTGAAGCTTTCTTT
14,TRBJ2-7,.,.,TRBV6-5,CASSYRSGSYEQYF,TGTGCCAGCAGTTACCGGTCGGGGTCCTACGAGCAGTACTTC
16,TRBJ2-7,.,TRBD2,TRBV9,CASSPLGGSGSYEQYF,TGTGCCAGCAGCCCCCTGGGTGGTAGCGGGAGCTACGAGCAGTACTTC
14,TRBJ1-4,.,.,TRBV5-1,CASREGTLDEKLFF,TGCGCCAGCAGGGAAGGGACATTAGATGAAAAACTGTTTTTT
15,TRBJ2-3,.,.,TRBV5-8,CASSPGSDATDTQYF,TGTGCCAGCAGCCCGGGGTCGGACGCGACAGATACGCAGTATTTT
14,TRBJ2-1,.,.,TRBV11-2,CASSLGSRPETQFF,TGTGCCAGCAGCTTAGGGAGTAGGCCAGAAACACAGTTCTTC
13,TRBJ2-1,.,.,TRBV7-3,CASSLSMQNEQFF,TGTGCCAGCAGCTTAAGTATGCAGAATGAGCAGTTCTTC
14,TRBJ2-1,.,.,TRBV7-9,CASRLQGSDNEQFF,TGTGCCAGCAGACTCCAGGGGAGTGACAATGAGCAGTTCTTC
14,TRBJ1-3,.,.,TRBV2,CASRVLSSGNTIYF,TGTGCCAGCAGGGTTCTAAGCTCTGGAAACACCATATATTTT
10,TRBJ1-2,.,.,TRBV6-5,CASSRYGYTF,TGTGCCAGCAGCCGCTATGGCTACACCTTC
14,TRBJ2-7,once,TRBD1,TRBV5-4,CASSFKQGTYEQYF,TGTGCCAGCAGCTTCAAACAGGGGACCTACGAGCAGTACTTC
14,TRBJ2-5,.,TRBD1,TRBV5-1,CASSLGQGLGTQYF,TGCGCCAGCAGCTTGGGACAGGGGCTGGGGACCCAGTACTTC
17,TRBJ2-1,once,TRBD1,TRBV4-1,CASSQDRSGQGYNEQFF,TGCGCCAGCAGCCAAGATCGGTCGGGACAGGGATACAATGAGCAGTTCTTC
14,TRBJ2-2,.,TRBD1,TRBV19,CATGTGPNTGELFF,TGTGCCACCGGGACAGGGCCTAACACCGGGGAGCTGTTTTTT
14,TRBJ1-5,.,TRBD1,TRBV5-4,CASSSQGVDQPQHF,TGTGCCAGCAGCTCTCAGGGGGTTGATCAGCCCCAGCATTTT
16,TRBJ2-5,once,TRBD2,TRBV7-3,CASSPAGGAGQETQYF,TGTGCCAGCAGCCCGGCGGGGGGGGCAGGGCAGGAGACCCAGTACTTC
14,TRBJ2-3,once,.,TRBV2,CASRPGEITDTQYF,TGTGCCAGCAGACCAGGGGAGATCACAGATACGCAGTATTTT
15,TRBJ2-7,.,.,TRBV5-1,CASSLSGRKSYEQYF,TGCGCCAGCAGCTTGTCAGGGCGCAAATCCTACGAGCAGTACTTC
14,TRBJ2-1,.,TRBD2,TRBV9,CASSEGGLAYEQFF,TGTGCCAGCAGCGAGGGGGGACTAGCATATGAGCAGTTCTTC
14,TRBJ2-5,.,.,TRBV2,CASSGSGGQETQYF,TGTGCCAGCAGTGGTAGCGGAGGCCAAGAGACCCAGTACTTC
14,TRBJ1-4,.,.,TRBV10-3,CAISESRTNEKLFF,TGTGCCATCAGTGAGTCCAGAACTAATGAAAAACTGTTTTTT
14,TRBJ2-1,few,.,TRBV7-3,CASSSTTDFDEQFF,TGTGCCAGCAGCTCTACGACAGATTTCGATGAGCAGTTCTTC
14,TRBJ1-1,.,.,TRBV19,CASSVEDSSNEAFF,TGTGCCAGTAGTGTTGAAGACAGTTCCAATGAAGCTTTCTTT
14,TRBJ1-3,.,.,TRBV4-1,CASSPGIARDTIYF,TGCGCCAGCAGCCCCGGGATAGCTAGGGACACCATATATTTT
13,TRBJ1-2,.,TRBD1,TRBV7-9,CASSFRDSYGYTF,TGTGCCAGCAGCTTCCGGGACAGCTATGGCTACACCTTC
14,TRBJ1-2,.,.,TRBV6-5,CASSYGEYDYGYTF,TGTGCCAGCAGTTACGGGGAGTATGACTATGGCTACACCTTC
13,TRBJ2-5,.,TRBD2,TRBV5-1,CASSLGGGETQYF,TGCGCCAGCAGCTTGGGGGGGGGAGAGACCCAGTACTTC
13,TRBJ2-2,.,TRBD1,TRBV5-4,CASSLQGVGELFF,TGTGCCAGCAGCTTACAGGGGGTCGGGGAGCTGTTTTTT
14,TRBJ2-7,.,TRBD1,TRBV5-4,CASSERQGAYEQYF,TGTGCCAGCAGCGAGAGACAGGGCGCCTACGAGCAGTACTTC
14,TRBJ1-1,.,TRBD1,TRBV2,CASSTRDRNTEAFF,TGTGCCAGCAGTACCCGGGACAGAAACACTGAAGCTTTCTTT
16,TRBJ1-5,.,.,TRBV7-9,CASSLFGRDGNQPQHF,TGTGCCAGCAGCTTATTCGGGAGGGACGGCAATCAGCCCCAGCATTTT
17,TRBJ1-6,.,.,TRBV11-2,CASSLVPPGGSLGALHF,TGTGCCAGCAGCTTAGTTCCTCCCGGGGGATCCCTTGGGGCCCTCCACTTT
13,TRBJ2-7,.,.,TRBV7-3,CASSWDFSYEQYF,TGTGCCAGCAGCTGGGACTTCTCCTACGAGCAGTACTTC
14,TRBJ2-7,.,TRBD2,TRBV5-6,CASSRLAGAYEQYF,TGTGCCAGCAGCAGACTAGCGGGGGCTTACGAGCAGTACTTC